The clone carrying this T cell receptor beta chain showed up just a few times. Its specificity is not known. Each CDR3 protein gets one entry after TCRdb re-called the reads with MiXCR. The repertoire holds about 890,000 distinct CDR3 sequences, approximately 31% seen once, with under 15% in the top ten. This record comes from a study of T cell repertoires in cytomegalovirus infection. Overall study context: Recently identified HLA-C-restricted and well-studied HLA-B-restricted CMV epitopes were used. Public TCR beta signatures were indicative of both CMV infection and a matching HLA type. Study outcomes and limitations: The response measured ex vivo was dominated by TCR beta clonotypes (HLA-C-restricted and CMV-specific). Based on cumulative public TCR beta family frequency, carriers of CMV plus the relevant HLA were identified.

Germline assignment: CDR1 LNHDA and CDR2 SQIVND (reference sequence). The CDR3 length is 15 residues. This material consisted of cultured CD8+ T cells from PBMCs, taken from culture after CMV antigen stimulation. The clonotype originates from a human donor in good health (CMV status not recorded). Some clones in this sample may be carry-over from other donors' samples. This chain uses TRBV19 with TRBJ1-1; D is ambiguous. CDR3 amino acids: CGASSIIGYNTEAFF. The CDR3 DNA reads TGTGGCGCCAGTAGTATAATAGGGTATAACACTGAAGCTTTCTTT.